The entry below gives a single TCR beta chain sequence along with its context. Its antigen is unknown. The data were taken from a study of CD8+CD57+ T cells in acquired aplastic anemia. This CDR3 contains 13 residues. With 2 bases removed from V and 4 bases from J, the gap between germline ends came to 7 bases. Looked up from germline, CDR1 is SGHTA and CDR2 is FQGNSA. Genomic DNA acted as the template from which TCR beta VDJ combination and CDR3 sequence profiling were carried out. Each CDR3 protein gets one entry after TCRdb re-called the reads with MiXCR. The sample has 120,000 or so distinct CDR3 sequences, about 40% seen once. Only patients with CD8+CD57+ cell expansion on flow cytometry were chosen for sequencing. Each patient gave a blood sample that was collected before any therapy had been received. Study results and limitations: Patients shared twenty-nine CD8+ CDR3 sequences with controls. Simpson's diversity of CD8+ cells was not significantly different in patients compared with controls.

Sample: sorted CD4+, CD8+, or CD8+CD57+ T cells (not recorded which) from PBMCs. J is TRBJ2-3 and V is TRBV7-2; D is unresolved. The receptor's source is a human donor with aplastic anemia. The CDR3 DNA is TGTGCCAGCAGCTTAATTGCTTCAGATACGCAGTATTTT. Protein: CASSLIASDTQYF. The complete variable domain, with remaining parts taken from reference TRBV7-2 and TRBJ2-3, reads GAGVSQSPSNKVTEKGKDVELRCDPISGHTALYWYRQSLGQGLEFLIYFQGNSAPDKSGLPSDRFSAERTGGSVSTLTIQRTQQEDSAVYLCASSLIASDTQYFGPGTRLTVL.